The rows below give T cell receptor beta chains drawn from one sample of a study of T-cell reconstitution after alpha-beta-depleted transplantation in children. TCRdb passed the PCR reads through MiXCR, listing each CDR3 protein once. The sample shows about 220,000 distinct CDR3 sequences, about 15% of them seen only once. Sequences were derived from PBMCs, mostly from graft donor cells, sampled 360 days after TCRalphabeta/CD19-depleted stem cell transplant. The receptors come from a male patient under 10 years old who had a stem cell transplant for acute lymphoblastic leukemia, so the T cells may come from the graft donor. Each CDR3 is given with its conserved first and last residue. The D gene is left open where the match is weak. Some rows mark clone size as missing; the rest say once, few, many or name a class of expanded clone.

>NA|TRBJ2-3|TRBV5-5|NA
CASSPQGRSTDTQYF
TGTGCCAGCAGCCCGCAGGGGCGAAGCACAGATACGCAGTATTTT
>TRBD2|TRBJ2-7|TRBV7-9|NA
CASSLTKLAGVYEQYF
TGTGCCAGCAGCTTAACAAAACTAGCGGGAGTGTACGAGCAGTACTTC
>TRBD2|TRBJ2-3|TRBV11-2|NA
CASSASLLAGEWGTDTQYF
TGTGCCAGCAGCGCCTCCCTACTAGCGGGGGAGTGGGGCACAGATACGCAGTATTTT
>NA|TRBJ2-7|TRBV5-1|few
CASSSLPYLSYEQYF
TGCGCCAGCAGCTCCTTACCTTATCTCTCCTACGAGCAGTACTTC
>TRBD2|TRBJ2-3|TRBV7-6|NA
CASSLAGTSGDTDTQYF
TGTGCCAGCAGCTTAGCCGGGACTAGCGGGGACACAGATACGCAGTATTTT
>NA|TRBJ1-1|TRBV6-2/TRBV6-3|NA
CASDGGGRNTEAFF
TGTGCCAGCGACGGGGGGGGGAGGAACACTGAAGCTTTCTTT
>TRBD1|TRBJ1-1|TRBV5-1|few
CASSLRQGDTEAFF
TGCGCCAGCAGCCTCCGACAGGGAGACACTGAAGCTTTCTTT
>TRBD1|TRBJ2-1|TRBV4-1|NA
CASSQNRGRNEQFF
TGCGCCAGCAGCCAGAACAGGGGCCGGAATGAGCAGTTCTTC
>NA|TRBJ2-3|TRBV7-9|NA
CASSTDTQYF
TGTGCCAGCTCTACAGATACGCAGTATTTT
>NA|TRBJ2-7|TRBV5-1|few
CASSLGQAGLYEQYF
TGCGCCAGCAGCTTGGGACAGGCCGGGTTGTACGAGCAGTACTTC
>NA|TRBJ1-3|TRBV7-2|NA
CASSPGRVNTIYF
TGTGCCAGCAGCCCCGGCAGGGTAAACACCATATATTTT
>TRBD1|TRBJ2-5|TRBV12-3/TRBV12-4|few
CASSPKRGTVQETQYF
TGTGCCAGCAGCCCGAAAAGAGGGACAGTCCAAGAGACCCAGTACTTC
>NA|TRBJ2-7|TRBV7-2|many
CASSLVTGTHEQYF
TGTGCCAGCAGCTTAGTTACAGGGACCCACGAGCAGTACTTC
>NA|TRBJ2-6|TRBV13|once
CASIPREPAGANVLTF
TGTGCCAGCATCCCCCGTGAGCCAGCAGGGGCCAACGTCCTGACTTTC
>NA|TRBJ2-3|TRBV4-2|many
CASSQDLARNTQYF
TGTGCCAGCAGCCAAGATTTAGCAAGAAATACGCAGTATTTT
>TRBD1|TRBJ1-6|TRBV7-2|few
CASSPRARTGRYSPLHF
TGTGCCAGCAGCCCCCGCGCCCGGACAGGGAGATACTCACCCCTCCACTTT
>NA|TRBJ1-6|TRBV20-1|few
CSAREQGSSYNSPLHF
TGCAGTGCTAGAGAGCAGGGGAGCTCCTATAATTCACCCCTCCACTTT
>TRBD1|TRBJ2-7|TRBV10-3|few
CATYRGQDYEQYF
TGTGCCACATACAGGGGGCAGGACTACGAGCAGTACTTC
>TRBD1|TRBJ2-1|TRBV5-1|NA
CASSLVRDRGQYNEQFF
TGCGCCAGCAGCTTGGTTAGGGACAGGGGGCAATACAATGAGCAGTTCTTC
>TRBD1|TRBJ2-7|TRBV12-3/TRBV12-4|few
CASSSGQSSEQYF
TGTGCCAGCAGTTCGGGACAGTCCAGCGAGCAGTACTTC
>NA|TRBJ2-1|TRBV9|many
CASSVGTAYNEQFF
TGTGCCAGCAGCGTAGGGACAGCCTACAATGAGCAGTTCTTC
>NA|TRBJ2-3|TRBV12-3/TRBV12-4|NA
CASIGPFGDTQYF
TGTGCCAGCATCGGCCCATTCGGAGATACGCAGTATTTT
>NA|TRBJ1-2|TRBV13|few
CASSLGLSRDYGYTF
TGTGCCAGCAGCTTAGGCCTCTCAAGGGACTATGGCTACACCTTC
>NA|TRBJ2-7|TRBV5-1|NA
CASSSGTVVYEQYF
TGCGCCAGCAGCTCCGGGACGGTTGTCTACGAGCAGTACTTC
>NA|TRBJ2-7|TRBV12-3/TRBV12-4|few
CASSRTDEQYF
TGTGCCAGCAGTCGTACCGACGAGCAGTACTTC
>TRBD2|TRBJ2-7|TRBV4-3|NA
CASSRMLTSGGGAASYEQYF
TGCGCCAGCAGCCGAATGTTGACTAGCGGGGGGGGCGCAGCGAGCTACGAGCAGTACTTC
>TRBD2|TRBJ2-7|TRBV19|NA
CASSSGGFEQYF
TGTGCCAGTAGCAGCGGGGGTTTCGAGCAGTACTTC
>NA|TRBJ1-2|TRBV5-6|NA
CASSLGQGFYGYTF
TGTGCCAGCAGCTTGGGGCAGGGGTTCTATGGCTACACCTTC
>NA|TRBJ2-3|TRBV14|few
CASSQDLPWDTQYF
TGTGCCAGCAGCCAAGATCTCCCCTGGGATACGCAGTATTTT
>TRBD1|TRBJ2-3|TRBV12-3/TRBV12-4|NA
CASSLALGQGADTQYF
TGTGCCAGCAGTTTAGCGCTTGGACAGGGGGCTGATACGCAGTATTTT
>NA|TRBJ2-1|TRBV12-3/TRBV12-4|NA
CASSPGGPLYGEQFF
TGTGCCAGCAGTCCTGGGGGGCCCCTTTACGGTGAGCAGTTCTTC
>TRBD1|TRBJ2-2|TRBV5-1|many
CASSLGQGNTGELFF
TGCGCCAGCAGCTTGGGACAGGGGAACACCGGGGAGCTGTTTTTT
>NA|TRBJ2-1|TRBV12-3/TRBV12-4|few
CASSSARAAYNEQFF
TGTGCCAGCAGTTCGGCCCGAGCGGCCTACAATGAGCAGTTCTTC
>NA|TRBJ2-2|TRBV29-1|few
CSVEQSTGELFF
TGCAGCGTTGAACAAAGCACCGGGGAGCTGTTTTTT
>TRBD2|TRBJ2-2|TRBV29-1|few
CSVVAGAGELFF
TGCAGCGTTGTTGCGGGGGCCGGGGAGCTGTTTTTT
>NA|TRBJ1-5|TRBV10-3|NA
CAISESASNQPQHF
TGTGCCATCAGTGAGTCTGCCAGCAATCAGCCCCAGCATTTT
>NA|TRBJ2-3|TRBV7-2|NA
CASSLHEAGTDTQYF
TGTGCCAGCAGCTTACACGAGGCTGGCACAGATACGCAGTATTTT
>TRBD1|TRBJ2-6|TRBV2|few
CASSGGGAGANVLTF
TGTGCCAGCAGTGGAGGGGGCGCTGGGGCCAACGTCCTGACTTTC